This entry lists 31 T cell receptor beta chains sequenced from one sample in a study of T cells in Graves' hyperthyroidism and ophthalmopathy. The TCR beta CDR3 regions underwent amplification using RNA transcripts as the source. Initially, a first-round RT-PCR of the TCR CDR3 employed the HTBI primer set. MiXCR was run by TCRdb on the multiplex PCR reads, yielding one entry per CDR3 protein. The table shows around 340,000 distinct CDR3 sequences, with 18% occurring only once. The sample comprised blood. Source of these receptors: a woman in her fifties or sixties with Graves' hyperthyroidism.

This clonotype turned up a few times. The chain employs TRBV20-1 and TRBJ2-5, with TRBD2 as a possible D gene (6 bases). Germline loops: CDR1 DFQATT, CDR2 SNEGSKA (reference sequence). CDR3 length: 12 residues. The germline V and J ends were trimmed by 5 bases and 5 bases, with 12 bases remaining between them. CDR3 residues: CSAGVEGETQYF. Here the CDR3 DNA reads TGCAGTGCTGGAGTGGAGGGGGAGACCCAGTACTTC.

This clonotype was seen a few times. CDR3 nucleotide sequence: TGTGCCTGGACCCACGGGACAGGAACGGAAAAACTGTTTTTT. This sequence encodes CAWTHGTGTEKLFF. V is TRBV30 and J is TRBJ1-4; 8 bases align to TRBD1. Per the germline V gene, CDR1 is GTSNPN and CDR2 is SVGIG (reference sequence). Trimming at V came to 4 bases and at J to 8 bases, leaving 9 bases not matched to a gene. The CDR3 contains 14 residues.

This clonotype has only a few counts. CDR3 DNA: TGTGCCAGCAGTTACTCCCCTCCTTCCAGTTACAATGAGCAGTTCTTC. Translated, it gives CASSYSPPSSYNEQFF. J is TRBJ2-1 and V is TRBV6-6; the D is unclear. V lost 0 bases and J lost 4, with 13 bases in between. In germline, CDR1 is MNHNY, CDR2 SVGAGI (reference sequence). The CDR3 is 16 residues long.

The table lists this clonotype with many counts. The chain is built from TRBV13 and TRBJ1-1, with 7 bases that match TRBD1. This CDR3 has 16 amino acids. Trimming at V came to 4 bases and at J to 0 bases, leaving 8 bases not matched to a gene. The germline CDR1 and CDR2 sequences are PRHDT and FYEKMQ (reference sequence). For the CDR3, the DNA is TGTGCCAGCAGCTGGGGACAGTCTACCTTGAACACTGAAGCTTTCTTT. Translation: CASSWGQSTLNTEAFF.

In this sample, this clonotype turned up many times. This chain links TRBV12-3 or TRBV12-4 with TRBJ2-4, with 12 nucleotides matching TRBD1. Trimming took 3 bases from V and 7 from J; bases not matched to a gene: 1. The CDR3 has 14 residues. The CDR3 is CASSFGTGGNIQYF. The DNA of the CDR3 is TGTGCCAGCAGTTTCGGGACAGGGGGCAACATTCAGTACTTC.

The chain links TRBV2 to TRBJ2-1; tentative D call: TRBD2 (7 bases). Germline CDR1 and CDR2: SNHLY and FYNNEI. This CDR3 is 15 amino acids long. V lost 8 bases to trimming and J lost 7 bases, with 21 bases between them. CDR3 nucleotides: TGTGCCAGCGGAGGAGGGGGAGGGGTCCTGAATGAGCAGTTCTTC. Protein: CASGGGGGVLNEQFF.

This clonotype was recorded a few times. V and J are TRBV13 and TRBJ1-1, with TRBD1 matching 7 bases. The CDR3 is 14 amino acids. Trimming cost V 0 bases and J 5 bases; bases outside gene matches: 3. Germline V gene lookup returns CDR1 PRHDT and CDR2 FYEKMQ (reference sequence). CDR3 residues: CASSLGGQDTEAFF. The CDR3 DNA sequence: TGTGCCAGCAGCTTAGGCGGACAGGATACTGAAGCTTTCTTT.

This clonotype was picked up many times. The rearrangement joins TRBV11-2 to TRBJ2-1; 8 nucleotides agree with TRBD2. The CDR3 consists of 15 residues. In germline, CDR1 is SGHAT, CDR2 FQNNGV. Losses at the gene ends were 5 bases for V and 8 bases for J; bases not matched to a gene: 11. The CDR3 DNA reads TGTGCCAGCAGCCTGAGGGGGAGCGGGAGCGATGAGCAGTTCTTC. Amino acid sequence: CASSLRGSGSDEQFF.

The chain joins TRBV5-1 to TRBJ2-6, with D unclear. This CDR3 comprises 15 residues. The V end was cut by 4 bases, the J end by 0 bases, with 8 bases between. Germline CDR1 and CDR2: SGHRS and YFSETQ. CDR3 nucleotide sequence: TGCGCCAGCAGCGGGAAGATCTCTGGGGCCAACGTCCTGACTTTC. This encodes CASSGKISGANVLTF. The full variable domain, with the rest looked up from reference TRBV5-1 and TRBJ2-6, is KAGVTQTPRYLIKTRGQQVTLSCSPISGHRSVSWYQQTPGQGLQFLFEYFSETQRNKGNFPGRFSGRQFSNSRSEMNVSTLELGDSALYLCASSGKISGANVLTFGAGSRLTVL.

This clonotype was detected a few times. This chain joins TRBV18 and TRBJ2-2; 9 bases map to TRBD2. Unmatched junction bases numbered 8, after V lost 4 bases and J lost 2 bases. The CDR3 consists of 17 residues. Germline V gives CDR1 KGHSH, CDR2 LQKENI. The CDR3 region is CASSRLAANDNTGELFF. The CDR3 coding sequence is TGTGCCAGCTCACGACTAGCGGCCAATGATAACACCGGGGAGCTGTTTTTT.

This clonotype was found many times. CDR3 loop: CASSSSKLSTDTQYF. As DNA, the CDR3 is TGTGCCAGCAGTTCCTCAAAACTTAGCACAGATACGCAGTATTTT. The V gene is TRBV27, the J gene TRBJ2-3; D is undetermined. Looked up from germline, CDR1 is MNHEY and CDR2 is SMNVEV (reference sequence). Trimming took off 4 bases at V and 0 bases at J, with 11 bases between the two ends. The CDR3 contains 15 residues.

This clonotype was detected a few times. The chain links TRBV2 to TRBJ2-7, with D unclear. The CDR3 is made up of 18 amino acids. Germline V CDR1 and CDR2: SNHLY, FYNNEI. V lost 6 bases, J lost 0 bases, and 24 bases lay in between. This CDR3 is CASSEWLIGLANSYEQYV. In DNA form, the CDR3 reads TGTGCCAGCAGCGAATGGCTTATAGGATTAGCCAACTCCTACGAGCAGTACGTC.

For the CDR3, the DNA is TGTGCCAGCAGCTTGATCAGGGACTGGGACTATGGCTACACCTTC. Its protein is CASSLIRDWDYGYTF. The V gene is TRBV7-9, the J gene TRBJ1-2; the D gene is possibly TRBD1 (5 bases). In germline, CDR1 is SEHNR, CDR2 FQNEAQ (reference sequence). Trimming stripped 3 bases from V and 3 bases from J, with 14 bases between. The CDR3 length is 15 residues.

This chain's CDR3 is CASSLQGQLGETQYF. For the CDR3, the DNA is TGCGCCAGCAGCTTGCAAGGCCAGTTGGGAGAGACCCAGTACTTC. The genes are TRBV5-1 and TRBJ2-5; D is unresolved. The CDR3 has 15 residues. Trimming stripped 1 base from V and 4 bases from J, with 14 bases between. Germline CDR1 SGHRS, CDR2 YFSETQ.

This clonotype has just a few counts. The chain has TRBV14 and TRBJ1-1; no definite D call. V gave up 0 bases and J gave up 5 bases, with 7 bases separating them. This CDR3 spans 13 amino acids. Germline V lookup: CDR1 SGHDN, CDR2 FVKESK. CDR3 sequence: CASSQDLWTEAFF. CDR3 in DNA: TGTGCCAGCAGCCAAGACTTATGGACTGAAGCTTTCTTT.

The J gene is TRBJ1-2, the V gene TRBV2; possible D gene TRBD1, 6 bases. Trimming removed 10 bases from V and 5 bases from J, with 32 bases in between. Germline values: CDR1 SNHLY, CDR2 FYNNEI. This CDR3 contains 18 residues. The CDR3, as DNA: TGTGCCAACAGGGATTTAGGTGGGGCAGCCGTTATGGGGTATGGCTACACCTTC. Translated, it gives CANRDLGGAAVMGYGYTF.

This clonotype was recorded at least ten times. The chain combines TRBV11-2 with TRBJ2-1; D may be TRBD1 (8 bases). The CDR3 spans 19 residues. The V gene lost 3 bases and the J gene lost 1 base, with 22 bases spanning the gap. Germline lookup yields CDR1 SGHAT and CDR2 FQNNGV. DNA of the CDR3: TGTGCCAGCAGCTTTGGACAGGGCTGGGGGGGAAGATCCTACAATGAGCAGTTCTTC. Translating gives CASSFGQGWGGRSYNEQFF.

This clonotype was counted many times. The J gene is TRBJ2-1, the V gene TRBV5-6; 7 positions agree with TRBD2. The junction had 1 base not matched to a gene; V was cut back by 0 bases and J by 7 bases. Germline V lookup: CDR1 SGHDT, CDR2 YYEEEE. The CDR3 is made up of 13 amino acids. The CDR3 is CASSLGTRNEQFF. CDR3 DNA sequence: TGTGCCAGCAGCTTGGGGACTAGAAATGAGCAGTTCTTC.

The chain carries TRBV28 and TRBJ1-1, with 9 bases that match TRBD1. The germline CDR1 and CDR2 sequences are MDHEN and SYDVKM. Unmatched junction bases numbered 10, after V lost 7 bases and J lost 1 base. CDR3 size: 16 residues. CDR3 bases: TGTGCCAGCATTCTCGGGACAGGGAGGAGGAACACTGAAGCTTTCTTT. Translation: CASILGTGRRNTEAFF. The full variable domain, completed using reference TRBV28 and TRBJ1-1, is DVKVTQSSRYLVKRTGEKVFLECVQDMDHENMFWYRQDPGLGLRLIYFSYDVKMKEKGDIPEGYSVSREKKERFSLILESASTNQTSMYLCASILGTGRRNTEAFFGQGTRLTVV.

A few counts support this clonotype. This chain connects TRBV11-2 to TRBJ2-1; possibly TRBD1 for D (6 bases). The V end was cut by 4 bases, the J end by 6 bases, with 16 bases between. The CDR3 spans 15 residues. Germline values: CDR1 SGHAT, CDR2 FQNNGV. The DNA of the CDR3 is TGTGCCAGCAGCTCCCAGGACAGAGAATTCAATGAGCAGTTCTTC. Translation gives CASSSQDREFNEQFF.

This clonotype was detected ten times or more. The J gene is TRBJ2-7, the V gene TRBV10-3; D gene ambiguous. V lost 8 bases and J 3 bases, leaving 14 bases between the germline ends. CDR3 length: 13 residues. The germline V gene has CDR1 ENHRY and CDR2 SYGVKD. CDR3 DNA: TGTGCCATCCCCAGACGGGCAGACTACGAGCAGTACGTC. Encoded protein: CAIPRRADYEQYV.

This chain joins TRBV20-1 and TRBJ2-2, with 14 bases matching TRBD2. The germline CDR1 and CDR2 sequences are DFQATT and SNEGSKA (reference sequence). J was trimmed by 6 bases and V by 5 bases; bases with no gene match: 14. This CDR3 is 18 amino acids long. Written as DNA, the CDR3 is TGCAGTGCTCCTGAATGGACTAGCGGGGGGCTAGAGGCCGGGGAGCTGTTTTTT. It encodes CSAPEWTSGGLEAGELFF.

At least ten counts were recorded for this clonotype. The V gene is TRBV7-6, the J gene TRBJ1-2, with 7 bases matching TRBD1. The trim removed 4 bases at V and 6 bases at J, leaving 11 bases unmatched. In germline, CDR1 is SGHVS, CDR2 FNYEAQ. The CDR3 covers 15 residues. CDR3: CASSSIEDRSDGYTF. Here the CDR3 DNA reads TGTGCCAGCAGCTCGATCGAGGACAGGAGCGATGGCTACACCTTC.

This clonotype was seen at least ten times. The J gene is TRBJ2-1, the V gene TRBV2, with 8 bases aligning to TRBD2. The CDR3 is made up of 15 amino acids. Germline V CDR1 and CDR2: SNHLY, FYNNEI. V shed 4 bases and J 5 bases; nucleotides not matched to a gene: 7. The CDR3 sequence: CASSVDGGAHNEQFF. CDR3 coding DNA: TGTGCCAGCAGTGTTGACGGGGGGGCACACAATGAGCAGTTCTTC.

The chain is built from TRBV27 and TRBJ1-1; no clear D. This CDR3 comprises 13 residues. Germline CDR1 and CDR2: MNHEY and SMNVEV (reference sequence). Trimming took off 6 bases at V and 0 bases at J, with 8 bases between the two ends. The CDR3 DNA sequence: TGTGCCAGCAGCAAAGATGTGAACACTGAAGCTTTCTTT. Its protein is CASSKDVNTEAFF.

This clonotype was observed a few times. The chain couples TRBV20-1 to TRBJ1-1; 8 bases map to TRBD1. The CDR3 consists of 13 residues. The V gene end was trimmed by 6 bases and the J gene end by 7 bases; junction bases not matched to a gene: 10. The germline V gene has CDR1 DFQATT and CDR2 SNEGSKA (reference sequence). The CDR3 is CSAARGQGGEAFF. In nucleotides, the CDR3 is TGCAGTGCAGCCCGTGGACAGGGTGGTGAAGCTTTCTTT.

There are many counts of this clonotype. V gene TRBV15 combines with J gene TRBJ1-2; D gene ambiguous. There are 12 residues in the CDR3. Germline CDR1 is LNHNV and CDR2 is YYDKDF (reference sequence). Trimming took 5 bases from V and 4 from J, leaving 8 bases between them. The DNA for the CDR3 is TGTGCCACCAGCGGCGAAGGCTATGGCTACACCTTC. Its translation is CATSGEGYGYTF.

This chain connects TRBV28 to TRBJ2-1, with D possibly being TRBD1 (6 bases). The CDR3 has 12 residues. Germline values: CDR1 MDHEN, CDR2 SYDVKM. The V gene lost 11 bases and the J gene lost 8 bases, with 16 bases spanning the gap. The CDR3 spells CAVPGSGDEQFF. The CDR3 DNA follows: TGTGCCGTACCGGGCTCAGGGGATGAGCAGTTCTTC. Filled out from reference TRBV28 and TRBJ2-1, the complete variable domain reads DVKVTQSSRYLVKRTGEKVFLECVQDMDHENMFWYRQDPGLGLRLIYFSYDVKMKEKGDIPEGYSVSREKKERFSLILESASTNQTSMYLCAVPGSGDEQFFGPGTRLTVL.

The V gene is TRBV29-1, the J gene TRBJ2-5; 8 nucleotides line up with TRBD2. Germline trimming cut 5 bases from V and 5 bases from J; bases unmatched to any gene: 19. The CDR3 runs 17 residues. Per the germline V gene, CDR1 is SQVTM and CDR2 is ANQGSEA. CDR3 DNA sequence: TGCAGCGTTCAGGAGCGGGGGCCTCCAGCGTGGCAGGAGACCCAGTACTTC. Translated: CSVQERGPPAWQETQYF.

This clonotype showed up many times. The chain links TRBV12-3 or TRBV12-4 to TRBJ1-1; possible D gene TRBD1, 5 bases. CDR3 length: 15 amino acids. The ends were cut back, 4 bases at V and 0 bases at J, with 12 bases in the middle. CDR3 in amino acids: CASSSRDGMNTEAFF. As DNA, the CDR3 is TGTGCCAGCAGTTCACGGGACGGAATGAACACTGAAGCTTTCTTT.

This chain joins TRBV7-3 and TRBJ2-6, with D maybe TRBD2 (7 bases). Germline CDR1 is SGHTA and CDR2 is FQGTGA. V shed 1 base and J shed 4 bases, with 14 bases lying between them. The CDR3 consists of 17 residues. CDR3 coding DNA: TGTGCCAGCAGCTTAATGGGGGGGGGCCCGGGGGCCAACGTCCTGACTTTC. Translated, it gives CASSLMGGGPGANVLTF.